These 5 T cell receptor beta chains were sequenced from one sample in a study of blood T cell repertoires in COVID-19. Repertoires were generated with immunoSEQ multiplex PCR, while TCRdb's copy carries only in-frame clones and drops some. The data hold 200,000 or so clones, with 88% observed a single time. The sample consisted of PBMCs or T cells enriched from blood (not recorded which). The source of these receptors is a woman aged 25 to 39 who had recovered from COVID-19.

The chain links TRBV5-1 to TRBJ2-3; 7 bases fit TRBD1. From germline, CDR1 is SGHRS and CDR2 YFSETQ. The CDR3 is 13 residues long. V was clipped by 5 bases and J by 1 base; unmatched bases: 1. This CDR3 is CASSTGGTDTQYF. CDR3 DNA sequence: TGCGCCAGCAGTACAGGGGGCACAGATACGCAGTATTTT.

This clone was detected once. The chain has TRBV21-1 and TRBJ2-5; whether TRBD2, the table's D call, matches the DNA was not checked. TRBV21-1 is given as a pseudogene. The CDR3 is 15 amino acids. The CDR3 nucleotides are TGTGCCAGCAGCAAAGAGCAAGCGGGGGGGGACTCCCAGTACTTC. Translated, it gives CASSKEQAGGDSQYF.

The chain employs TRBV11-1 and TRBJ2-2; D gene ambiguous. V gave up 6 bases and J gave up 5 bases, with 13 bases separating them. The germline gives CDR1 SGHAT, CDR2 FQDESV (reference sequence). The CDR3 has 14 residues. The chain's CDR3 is CASRSWSTTGELFF. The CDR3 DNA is TGTGCCAGCAGATCATGGAGTACTACCGGGGAGCTGTTTTTT.

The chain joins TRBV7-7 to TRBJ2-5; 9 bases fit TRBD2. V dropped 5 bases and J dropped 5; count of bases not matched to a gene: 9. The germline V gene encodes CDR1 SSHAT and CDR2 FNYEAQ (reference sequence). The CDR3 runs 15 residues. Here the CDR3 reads CASSGRRGGQETQYF. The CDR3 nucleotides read TGTGCCAGCAGCGGTCGGCGGGGGGGCCAGGAGACCCAGTACTTC. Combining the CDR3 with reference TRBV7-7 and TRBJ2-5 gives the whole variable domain GAGVSQSPRYKVTKRGQDVTLRCDPISSHATLYWYQQALGQGPEFLTYFNYEAQPDKSGLPSDRFSAERPEGSISTLTIQRTEQRDSAMYRCASSGRRGGQETQYFGPGTRLLVL.

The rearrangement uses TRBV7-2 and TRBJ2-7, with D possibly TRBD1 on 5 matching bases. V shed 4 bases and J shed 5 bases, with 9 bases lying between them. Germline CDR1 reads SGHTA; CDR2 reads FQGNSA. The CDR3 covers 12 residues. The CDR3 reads CASSSRVHEQYF. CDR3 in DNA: TGTGCCAGCAGCTCCAGGGTGCACGAGCAGTACTTC. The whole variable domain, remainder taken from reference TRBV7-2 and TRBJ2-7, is GAGVSQSPSNKVTEKGKDVELRCDPISGHTALYWYRQSLGQGLEFLIYFQGNSAPDKSGLPSDRFSAERTGGSVSTLTIQRTQQEDSAVYLCASSSRVHEQYFGPGTRLTVT.